This T cell receptor (beta chain) was sequenced for a study of shared clonotypes between healthy human individuals. CD45RO-negative, CCR7-positively selected cells formed the naive CD8 fraction, excluding terminally differentiated effector memory CD45RA+ cells. The CDR3 has 15 residues. V lost 2 bases to trimming and J lost 7 bases, with 15 bases between them. CDR1 is SNHLY and CDR2 is FYNNEI in the germline V gene. The assay was run at deep level. Using immunoSEQ multiplex PCR, the repertoire was profiled, and TCRdb retains in-frame clones only, with some absent. Of about 590,000 clones in the sample, about 95% were seen once.

This receptor was identified in a woman younger than 45 in good health. The chain recombines TRBV2 with TRBJ2-1; D might be TRBD1 or TRBD2, each matching 5 bases. The sample comprised naive CD8+ T cells sorted from blood. In nucleotides, the CDR3 is TGTGCCAGCAGTGAATGGCCAGGGAGAGGGAATGAGCAGTTCTTC. It translates to CASSEWPGRGNEQFF. Variable domain in full (rest from reference TRBV2 and TRBJ2-1): EPEVTQTPSHQVTQMGQEVILRCVPISNHLYFYWYRQILGQKVEFLVSFYNNEISEKSEIFDDQFSVERPDGSNFTLKIRSTKLEDSAMYFCASSEWPGRGNEQFFGPGTRLTVL.